One and the same sample provided the 23 T cell receptor beta chains below, sequenced in a study of blood T cell repertoires in COVID-19. The assay was immunoSEQ multiplex PCR, and TCRdb's table has in-frame clones only and misses some. The table lists hundreds of thousands of clones, around 87% of them singletons. The sequenced material came from peripheral blood. These receptors were taken from a woman aged 55-69 years with COVID-19, enrolled during active disease.

The chain combines TRBV5-1 with TRBJ1-2; tentatively, D is TRBD1 (6 bases). Germline CDR1 SGHRS, CDR2 YFSETQ. The CDR3 has 15 residues. V gave up 0 bases and J gave up 0 bases, with 9 bases separating them. The DNA of the CDR3 is TGCGCCAGCAGCTTGGAAGCAGGGGCTAACTATGGCTACACCTTC. Translated: CASSLEAGANYGYTF.

This clone has just one count. This rearrangement joins TRBV6-1 to TRBJ1-3; the D is unclear. CDR1 is MNHNS, CDR2 SASEGT, per germline. Trimming stripped 0 bases from V and 4 bases from J, with 13 bases between. The CDR3 totals 16 residues. The CDR3: CASSEAGLLGGNTIYF. The CDR3 DNA reads TGTGCCAGCAGTGAAGCCGGACTATTGGGGGGAAACACCATATATTTT.

Comment on this clone: The same CDR3 also results from other DNA sequences found in this sample. The V call is TRBV5-1, the J call TRBJ1-5; TRBD1 is a possible D gene (5 bases). CDR3 length equals 13 residues. Germline CDR1 reads SGHRS; CDR2 reads YFSETQ. V dropped 4 bases and J dropped 3 bases, with 8 bases sitting between them. The CDR3 here is CASSPDTNQPQHF. The CDR3 region has the DNA TGCGCCAGCAGCCCGGACACCAATCAGCCCCAGCATTTT.

The V and J genes are TRBV18 and TRBJ2-2; 8 nucleotides agree with TRBD2. The CDR3 runs to 15 residues. With V trimmed by 2 bases and J by 3 bases, 2 bases remained unmatched. Germline V gives CDR1 KGHSH, CDR2 LQKENI. CDR3 in DNA: TGTGCCAGCTCACCAAAGGGACTAGACACCGGGGAGCTGTTTTTT. This sequence encodes CASSPKGLDTGELFF.

The chain has TRBV10-1 and TRBJ2-5; D gene ambiguous. This CDR3 has 14 residues. Trimming left V 3 bases short and J 5 bases short, with 13 bases between. Germline V gene lookup returns CDR1 WNHNN and CDR2 SYGVQD (reference sequence). CDR3 sequence: CASSDHYPRETQYF. Written as DNA, the CDR3 is TGCGCCAGCAGTGATCACTACCCCCGGGAGACCCAGTACTTC.

V gene TRBV5-1 combines with J gene TRBJ1-4, with D unresolved. The CDR3 contains 14 residues. Germline V CDR1 and CDR2: SGHRS, YFSETQ. Trimming took 4 bases from V and 2 from J, leaving 9 bases between them. In nucleotides, the CDR3 is TGCGCCAGCAGCCCTACTGGTACTAATGAAAAACTGTTTTTT. Protein sequence: CASSPTGTNEKLFF.

The genes are TRBV4-1 and TRBJ2-2; D unresolved. Per germline, CDR1 MGHRA and CDR2 YSYEKL. Trimming removed 5 bases at V and 1 base at J, with 14 bases between. This CDR3 has 16 amino acids. CDR3: CASSVPRGLNTGELFF. CDR3 nucleotides: TGCGCCAGCAGCGTTCCCCGCGGCCTGAACACCGGGGAGCTGTTTTTT.

The rearrangement uses TRBV4-1 and TRBJ1-5; 7 bases match TRBD1. CDR1 and CDR2 from the germline V gene are MGHRA and YSYEKL. This CDR3 region has 16 residues. Trimming removed 5 bases from V and 2 bases from J; junction bases left unmatched: 9. The chain's CDR3 is CASSKGLTGGNQPQHF. CDR3 sequence (DNA): TGCGCCAGCAGCAAAGGGCTTACAGGGGGCAATCAGCCCCAGCATTTT.

This clone was recorded once. V is TRBV5-6 and J is TRBJ2-1, with TRBD1 matching over 7 bases. Losses at the gene ends were 7 bases for V and 0 bases for J; bases not matched to a gene: 13. The germline gives CDR1 SGHDT, CDR2 YYEEEE. The CDR3 runs 17 residues. This CDR3 reads CASVKGATRVSYNEQFF. The CDR3 DNA reads TGTGCCAGCGTCAAGGGGGCAACTCGAGTCTCCTACAATGAGCAGTTCTTC.

This sequence joins TRBV3-1 (or the pseudogene TRBV3-2) and TRBJ2-1; TRBD2 is a possible D gene (5 bases). Trimming removed 2 bases from V and 13 bases from J, with 9 bases in between. Germline CDR1 is LGHDT and CDR2 is YNNKEL (reference sequence). The CDR3 sequence is 11 residues long. CDR3 DNA: TGTGCCAGCAGCCAACAGAGGGAACAGTTCTTC. Protein sequence: CASSQQREQFF.

The rearrangement joins TRBV4-1 to TRBJ1-1, with TRBD1 as a possible D gene (5 bases). The V end lost 3 bases, the J end lost 1 base, and 21 bases lay between the germline ends. Germline CDR1 MGHRA, CDR2 YSYEKL. The CDR3 consists of 18 residues. CDR3 in DNA: TGCGCCAGCAGCCAGAGCGAGGCGCGGGGGTTGGAGAACACTGAAGCTTTCTTT. Translating gives CASSQSEARGLENTEAFF.

V usage is TRBV19 and J usage is TRBJ2-4; a possible D gene is TRBD2 (5 bases). Germline-derived CDR1 and CDR2 are LNHDA and SQIVND (reference sequence). This CDR3 is 15 amino acids long. Trimming removed 6 bases at V and 3 bases at J, with 15 bases between. CDR3 sequence (DNA): TGTGCCAGTAGAAAGTACAGCGAGGGCAAAAACATTCAGTACTTC. This encodes CASRKYSEGKNIQYF.

CDR3 residues: CASSLRQGGYGYTF. As DNA, the CDR3 is TGTGCCAGCAGCTTAAGACAGGGCGGCTATGGCTACACCTTC. This chain links TRBV7-3 with TRBJ1-2; 7 positions match TRBD1. The V gene end was trimmed by 1 base and the J gene end by 4 bases; junction bases not matched to a gene: 3. This CDR3 is built from 14 residues. CDR1 is SGHTA and CDR2 is FQGTGA in the germline V gene. Full variable domain (missing parts from reference TRBV7-3 and TRBJ1-2): GAGVSQTPSNKVTEKGKYVELRCDPISGHTALYWYRQSLGQGPEFLIYFQGTGAADDSGLPNDRFFAVRPEGSVSTLKIQRTERGDSAVYLCASSLRQGGYGYTFGSGTRLTVV.

The chain combines TRBV5-4 with TRBJ2-6; TRBD1 is a possible D gene (6 bases). The germline V and J ends were trimmed by 0 bases and 0 bases, with 16 bases remaining between them. The germline gives CDR1 SGHNT, CDR2 YYREEE (reference sequence). The CDR3 is 19 amino acids. The CDR3 DNA reads TGTGCCAGCAGCTTGGTGCTGGGGGCTAGGAGCTCTGGGGCCAACGTCCTGACTTTC. The encoded protein is CASSLVLGARSSGANVLTF.

This chain connects TRBV6-5 to TRBJ2-5; TRBD2 matches 7 bases. In germline, CDR1 is MNHEY, CDR2 SVGAGI. J was trimmed by 2 bases and V by 1 base; bases with no gene match: 1. The CDR3 runs to 14 residues. CDR3 residues: CASSYWGGQETQYF. CDR3 nucleotides: TGTGCCAGCAGTTACTGGGGGGGGCAAGAGACCCAGTACTTC.

The CDR3, as DNA: TGTGCCAGCAGCTCCAGACTCTTAGCGGGGGAAACTAGCACAGATACGCAGTATTTT. It translates to CASSSRLLAGETSTDTQYF. The rearrangement joins TRBV7-6 to TRBJ2-3; 9 bases match TRBD2. V shed 4 bases, J shed 0 bases, and the junction held 14 bases outside the gene matches. Per germline, CDR1 SGHVS and CDR2 FNYEAQ. The CDR3 has 19 residues.

This chain joins TRBV30 and TRBJ1-2; 7 positions agree with TRBD1. Per the germline V gene, CDR1 is GTSNPN and CDR2 is SVGIG (reference sequence). The CDR3 is 14 residues long. Germline trimming cut 6 bases from V and 4 bases from J; bases unmatched to any gene: 11. The CDR3 DNA sequence: TGTGCCTGCCCCCCGCTCGACAGGGTCTATGGCTACACCTTC. Translation: CACPPLDRVYGYTF. Drawing the rest from reference TRBV30 and TRBJ1-2, the complete variable domain is SQTIHQWPATLVQPVGSPLSLECTVEGTSNPNLYWYRQAAGRGLQLLFYSVGIGQISSEVPQNLSASRPQDRQFILSSKKLLLSDSGFYLCACPPLDRVYGYTFGSGTRLTVV.

Notes on this clone: The junction differs from germline at one of its ends, possibly a read error. The CDR3 is CAWNNRSKHIQYF. DNA for the CDR3: TGTGCCTGGAACAACAGATCCAAACACATTCAGTACTTC. This chain uses TRBV30 with TRBJ2-4; D not certain. Germline V CDR1 and CDR2: GTSNPN, SVGIG (reference sequence). The CDR3 has 13 residues.

The chain's CDR3 is CASSAGLGSNNQPQHF. The DNA of the CDR3 is TGTGCCAGCTCCGCGGGCCTCGGGAGCAACAATCAGCCCCAGCATTTT. The chain employs TRBV18 and TRBJ1-5; no clear D. Germline CDR1 is KGHSH and CDR2 is LQKENI. V lost 6 bases and J 3 bases, leaving 18 bases between the germline ends. This CDR3 contains 16 residues.

The J gene is TRBJ1-3, the V gene TRBV5-1, with D perhaps matching TRBD1 (5 bases). Trimming stripped 0 bases from V and 2 bases from J, with 9 bases between. CDR1 is SGHRS and CDR2 is YFSETQ in the germline V gene. CDR3 length equals 15 residues. Here the CDR3 DNA reads TGCGCCAGCAGCTTGGATCCAGGGACTGGAAACACCATATATTTT. This codes for CASSLDPGTGNTIYF.

This chain links TRBV6-5 with TRBJ2-3; 10 nucleotides agree with TRBD2. Germline CDR1 reads MNHEY; CDR2 reads SVGAGI. The length of the CDR3 is 14 residues. Trimming took 8 bases from V and 4 from J; bases not matched to a gene: 6. The CDR3 DNA is TGTGCCAGCCAAGCGGGGGGGTGGGCAGATACGCAGTATTTT. Protein sequence: CASQAGGWADTQYF.

This clone has just one count. V is TRBV19 and J is TRBJ1-6, with 9 bases that match TRBD1. Trimming removed 5 bases from V and 10 bases from J; junction bases left unmatched: 9. Germline V CDR1 and CDR2: LNHDA, SQIVND (reference sequence). The CDR3 sequence is 15 residues long. CDR3 amino acids: CASSSSTGGRSPLHF. CDR3 nucleotides: TGTGCCAGTAGTTCCTCAACAGGGGGCCGGTCACCCCTCCACTTT. The whole variable domain, remainder taken from reference TRBV19 and TRBJ1-6, is DGGITQSPKYLFRKEGQNVTLSCEQNLNHDAMYWYRQDPGQGLRLIYYSQIVNDFQKGDIAEGYSVSREKKESFPLTVTSAQKNPTAFYLCASSSSTGGRSPLHFGNGTRLTVT.

The rearrangement links TRBV27 to TRBJ1-1; tentative D call: TRBD1 (5 bases). CDR3 size: 14 residues. CDR1 and CDR2 (germline): MNHEY, SMNVEV (reference sequence). In DNA, the CDR3 is TGTGGCTCCCGCGGGGGGGTCCAGAACACTGAAGCTTTCTTT. Its protein is CGSRGGVQNTEAFF.